The clone carrying this T cell receptor beta chain was counted only a few times. TCRdb re-derived calls from the 5' RACE reads in MiXCR, one entry per CDR3 protein. The sample yields around 300,000 distinct CDR3 sequences, around 4.5% seen once. The germline V gene encodes CDR1 SNHLY and CDR2 FYNNEI. Trimming left V 4 bases short and J 4 bases short, with 10 bases between. CDR3 length equals 14 residues. This entry comes from a study of T cells after yellow fever vaccination. The receptor was isolated from a man aged 18-30 years who received the YFV17D yellow fever vaccine. The chain is built from TRBV2 and TRBJ1-4; D is perhaps TRBD1 (5 bases). The specimen comprised PBMCs, sampled 15 days after the yellow fever booster vaccination. The CDR3 nucleotides are TGTGCCAGCAGTGGGGGCAATGGTAATGAAAAACTGTTTTTT. Translated, it gives CASSGGNGNEKLFF. Full variable domain (remainder filled in from reference TRBV2 and TRBJ1-4): EPEVTQTPSHQVTQMGQEVILRCVPISNHLYFYWYRQILGQKVEFLVSFYNNEISEKSEIFDDQFSVERPDGSNFTLKIRSTKLEDSAMYFCASSGGNGNEKLFFGSGTQLSVL.